In its sample, the clone carrying this TCR beta chain was seen many times. An end of the junction differs from the germline gene, which may be a read error. The length of the CDR3 is 15 residues. Germline values: CDR1 SGHDT, CDR2 YYEEEE. RNA was extracted from bulk tissue without any cell sorting. This specimen belongs to a study of tumor and adjacent non-tumor tissue in lung cancer. A modified ARM-PCR protocol with three rounds of nested PCR amplified TCRbeta. MiXCR, run by TCRdb on the multiplex PCR reads, gives a single entry per CDR3 protein. The top ten clones hold roughly 27% of a sample with about 70,000 distinct CDR3 sequences, around 78% of them seen once.

The V call is TRBV5-6, the J call TRBJ2-5, with D possibly being TRBD2 (6 bases). The source is a man aged 55 to 69 with non-small cell lung cancer. The specimen sequenced was lung tumor tissue. The CDR3 bases are TGTGCCAGCAGCCCGACCGGGACTGATGAAGAGCCCCAGTACTTC. It specifies CASSPTGTDEEPQYF.